This is a list of T cell receptor beta chains from one sample in a study of molecular identifiers for immune sequencing clone quantification. TCRdb reprocessed the PCR reads via MiXCR and lists one record per CDR3 protein. The data contain more than 550,000 distinct CDR3 sequences, roughly 27% of them seen just once; the ten biggest clones take up about 0.84%. The sequenced sample consisted of naive CD8+ T cells from blood, with Jurkat cell RNA spiked in. These TCRs come from a human donor in good health. Some libraries in this study had Jurkat cell RNA spiked in. CDR3s leave out the opening cysteine and the closing phenylalanine or tryptophan.

V gene: TRBV6-2/TRBV6-3; CDR3 protein: ASSYSVTEQF
V gene: TRBV2; CDR3 protein: ASSEAANYGYT
V gene: TRBV11-2; CDR3 protein: ASSSGQGRQAKNIQY
V gene: TRBV19; CDR3 protein: ASSLGGPFTYNEQF
V gene: TRBV25-1; CDR3 protein: ASSEWDSLANTGELF
V gene: TRBV5-6; CDR3 protein: ASSLDSYGSSYEQC
V gene: TRBV27; CDR3 protein: ASSLSVFGTEAF
V gene: TRBV9; CDR3 protein: ASSSYGYT
V gene: TRBV9; CDR3 protein: ASSVDDGGMGTDTQY
V gene: TRBV27; CDR3 protein: ASSLWPEGYEQY
V gene: TRBV29-1; CDR3 protein: SVEDLRQGDYGYT
V gene: TRBV20-1; CDR3 protein: SAREGGGADTQY
V gene: TRBV2; CDR3 protein: ASSEGEDRSRRSTEAF
V gene: TRBV5-6; CDR3 protein: ASSLVSGEQY
V gene: TRBV19; CDR3 protein: ASSMSLRYEQY
V gene: TRBV5-1; CDR3 protein: ASSSGTLNPEQY
V gene: TRBV4-1; CDR3 protein: ASSQYQGAGNTIY
V gene: TRBV19; CDR3 protein: ASSDSNQPPH
V gene: TRBV27; CDR3 protein: ASSFSGGAVGELF
V gene: TRBV30; CDR3 protein: AWSIGGLGEQY
V gene: TRBV12-3/TRBV12-4; CDR3 protein: ASRIAGSQETQY
V gene: TRBV6-2/TRBV6-3; CDR3 protein: ASSYLGGPGETQY
V gene: TRBV3-2; CDR3 protein: ASSLFRPLNTEAF
V gene: TRBV25-1; CDR3 protein: ASSVGANVLT
V gene: TRBV5-3; CDR3 protein: ASSFYGGYEQY
V gene: TRBV7-2; CDR3 protein: ASSLEILQTNEKLF
V gene: TRBV5-1; CDR3 protein: ASSIGTDTEAF
V gene: TRBV5-4; CDR3 protein: ASPPPGGDTDTQY
V gene: TRBV4-1; CDR3 protein: ASSQERGWTEAF
V gene: TRBV11-2; CDR3 protein: ASSLGGQSSYEQY
V gene: TRBV6-2/TRBV6-3; CDR3 protein: ASSYHRGTGELF
V gene: TRBV6-4; CDR3 protein: ASNTKLDGSYT
V gene: TRBV6-6; CDR3 protein: ASIEGGRGAEAF
V gene: TRBV18; CDR3 protein: ASSPTVSRDTEAF
V gene: TRBV19; CDR3 protein: ASSIGTAYNEQF
V gene: TRBV18; CDR3 protein: ASSPWDTTTYEQY
V gene: TRBV4-1; CDR3 protein: ASSQDNKRGGVSYNEQF
V gene: TRBV7-9; CDR3 protein: ASSTTSGSFNEQY
V gene: TRBV6-5; CDR3 protein: ASRPQGQDYEQY
V gene: TRBV4-2; CDR3 protein: ASSQDRLAGVKTGELF
V gene: TRBV30; CDR3 protein: AWSPGVRETQY
V gene: TRBV30; CDR3 protein: AWSGIAGGLEQF
V gene: TRBV12-3/TRBV12-4; CDR3 protein: ASRLAGPYNEQF
V gene: TRBV27; CDR3 protein: ASSLSSTGDETQY
V gene: TRBV20-1; CDR3 protein: SARVQGSANNSPLH
V gene: TRBV27; CDR3 protein: ASSLSGTGAYSNQPQH
V gene: TRBV19; CDR3 protein: ASSPKGLLDSYEQY
V gene: TRBV4-1; CDR3 protein: ACSQSGTLNYNEQF
V gene: TRBV5-4; CDR3 protein: ASRRTDNYGYT
V gene: TRBV19; CDR3 protein: ASSDGDSLGAF
V gene: TRBV12-3/TRBV12-4; CDR3 protein: ASSLFLYGYT
V gene: TRBV20-1; CDR3 protein: SATDRRQTYEQY
V gene: TRBV7-9; CDR3 protein: ASSFSRDPSGELY
V gene: TRBV9; CDR3 protein: ASSVEGNSGNTIY